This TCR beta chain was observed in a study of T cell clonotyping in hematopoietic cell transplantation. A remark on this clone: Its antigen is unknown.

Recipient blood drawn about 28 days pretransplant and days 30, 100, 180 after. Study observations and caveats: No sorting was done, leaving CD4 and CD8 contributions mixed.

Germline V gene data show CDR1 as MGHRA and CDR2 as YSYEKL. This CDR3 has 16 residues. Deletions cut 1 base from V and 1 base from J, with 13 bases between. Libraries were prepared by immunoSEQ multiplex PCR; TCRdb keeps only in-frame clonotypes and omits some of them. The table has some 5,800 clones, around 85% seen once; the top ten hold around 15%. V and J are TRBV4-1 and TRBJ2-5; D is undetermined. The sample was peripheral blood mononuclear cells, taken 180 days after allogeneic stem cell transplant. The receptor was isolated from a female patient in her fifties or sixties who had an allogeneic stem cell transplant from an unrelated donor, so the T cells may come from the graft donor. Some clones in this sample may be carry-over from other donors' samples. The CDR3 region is CASSQGPRRFQETQYF. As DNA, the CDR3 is TGCGCCAGCAGCCAAGGCCCTAGGCGATTCCAAGAGACCCAGTACTTC.